This T cell receptor (beta chain) was profiled in a study of T-cell reconstitution after alpha-beta-depleted transplantation in children. V lost 4 bases, J lost 2 bases, and 6 bases stayed unmatched. Germline V CDR1 and CDR2: MDHEN, SYDVKM. The CDR3 covers 15 residues. A TCRbeta library incorporating unique molecular identifiers was prepared. TCRdb re-derived calls from the PCR reads in MiXCR, one entry per CDR3 protein. The sample contains 350,000 to 400,000 distinct CDR3 sequences, about 20% of which appear only once. The source material was PBMCs from the stem cell graft donor, sampled from the stem cell graft. The chain carries TRBV28 and TRBJ2-7, with 9 bases lining up with TRBD1. The source of this sequence is a human donor who donated a stem cell graft to a child with acute myeloid leukemia. The CDR3 bases are TGTGCCAGCAGTTGGCCGGGACAGGGAACCTACGAGCAGTACTTC. This sequence encodes CASSWPGQGTYEQYF.